The 18 T cell receptor beta chains reported below all come from one sample, sequenced in a study of blood T cell repertoires in COVID-19. TCRdb's copy holds only in-frame clones and misses some; the assay was immunoSEQ multiplex PCR. This table has 300,000 to 400,000 clones, around 85% appearing once. Sequenced material: PBMCs or T cells enriched from blood (not recorded which). The origin of the receptors is a woman aged 30 to 39 who had been exposed to COVID-19.

The V gene is TRBV5-6, the J gene TRBJ2-1; D may be TRBD1 (5 bases). CDR1 is SGHDT and CDR2 is YYEEEE in the germline V gene. V dropped 0 bases and J dropped 10 bases, with 11 bases sitting between them. The CDR3 loop spans 13 amino acids. The CDR3 spells CASSLGIRTEQFF. The CDR3 nucleotides are TGTGCCAGCAGCTTGGGCATTAGGACAGAGCAGTTCTTC.

The chain combines TRBV5-1 with TRBJ1-5; 10 bases are shared with TRBD1. Germline V gene lookup returns CDR1 SGHRS and CDR2 YFSETQ. This CDR3 is built from 15 residues. Trimming removed 4 bases from V and 9 bases from J; junction bases left unmatched: 10. CDR3 sequence reads: CASSEGQGGVSPQHF. Here the CDR3 DNA reads TGCGCCAGCAGCGAAGGACAGGGGGGAGTTTCGCCCCAGCATTTT.

V usage is TRBV3-1 (or the pseudogene TRBV3-2) and J usage is TRBJ1-2; 8 nucleotides agree with TRBD1. The ends lost 4 bases at V and 8 bases at J; junction bases unmatched: 9. Germline assignment: CDR1 LGHDT and CDR2 YNNKEL (reference sequence). The CDR3 runs to 14 residues. The CDR3 region has the DNA TGTGCCAGCAGCCCCGGCCAGGGGGCGCGGGGCTACACCTTC. It is translated as CASSPGQGARGYTF.

CDR3 DNA sequence: TGTGCCAGCAGCCAGTATTCTAGCGTGGTTAAGAATGAGCAGTTCTTC. It codes for CASSQYSSVVKNEQFF. This chain links TRBV3-1 (or the pseudogene TRBV3-2) with TRBJ2-1; D perhaps matches TRBD2 (6 bases). In germline, CDR1 is LGHDT, CDR2 YNNKEL (reference sequence). CDR3 length equals 16 residues. Trimming took 3 bases from V and 7 from J, leaving 19 bases between them.

V usage is TRBV14 and J usage is TRBJ1-1; D is unresolved. The ends were cut back, 0 bases at V and 4 bases at J, with 18 bases in the middle. The CDR3 is made up of 17 amino acids. Germline V lookup: CDR1 SGHDN, CDR2 FVKESK. The CDR3 protein is CASSQDRRSGGSTEAFF. In DNA, the CDR3 is TGTGCCAGCAGCCAAGATCGACGGTCCGGCGGTAGCACTGAAGCTTTCTTT.

The chain joins TRBV28 to TRBJ2-5, with D perhaps TRBD1 (6 bases). CDR1 and CDR2 from the germline V gene are MDHEN and SYDVKM. Between the trimmed V and J ends, which lost 2 bases and 2 bases, there was a span of 18 bases. This CDR3 region has 17 residues. Written as DNA, the CDR3 is TGTGCCAGCAGTTTAAGGGGGATCAGGCAATCACAAGAGACCCAGTACTTC. It encodes CASSLRGIRQSQETQYF.

This chain uses TRBV7-8 with TRBJ2-2; TRBD2 matches at 8 bases. The CDR3 has 16 amino acids. Germline V gene lookup returns CDR1 SGHVS and CDR2 FQNEAQ. The trim removed 1 base at V and 7 bases at J, leaving 8 bases unmatched. The CDR3 nucleotides are TGTGCCAGCAGCTTAGAGGCGGGGGGTAGGTTCGGGGAGCTGTTTTTT. It codes for CASSLEAGGRFGELFF.

The rearrangement links TRBV7-3 to TRBJ1-2; D uncertain. Trimming took off 4 bases at V and 4 bases at J, with 13 bases between the two ends. This CDR3 is 14 amino acids long. CDR1 SGHTA and CDR2 FQGTGA come from the germline V gene. The CDR3: CASSSDRGGYGYTF. The CDR3 nucleotides read TGTGCCAGCAGCTCCGATCGGGGAGGCTATGGCTACACCTTC.

This clone was seen only once. The chain is built from TRBV4-3 and TRBJ2-1, with 9 bases that match TRBD2. Germline V gene sequence: CDR1 LGHNA, CDR2 YSLEER. This CDR3 is 17 amino acids long. V lost 1 base and J lost 4; bases outside the gene matches: 8. CDR3 DNA: TGCGCCAGCAGCCAAGCCGGAGCGGGGGGAAGATACAATGAGCAGTTCTTC. Translating gives CASSQAGAGGRYNEQFF.

The chain employs TRBV6-2 or TRBV6-3 and TRBJ2-7, with TRBD1 identical over 10 bases. V was pared by 5 bases and J by 2 bases, with 15 bases of the junction left unmatched. Germline loops: CDR1 MNHEY, CDR2 SVGEGT. The CDR3 sequence is 18 residues long. The CDR3 DNA reads TGTGCCAGCAGTCGGATGGGACAGGGGCCCCACCTGCCCTACGAGCAGTACTTC. Translated, it gives CASSRMGQGPHLPYEQYF.

The CDR3 protein is CSALIIGELFF. The CDR3 nucleotides read TGCAGTGCTTTAATAATAGGGGAGCTGTTTTTT. V gene TRBV20-1 combines with J gene TRBJ2-2; D remains unclear. The CDR3 runs 11 residues. Germline-derived CDR1 and CDR2 are DFQATT and SNEGSKA (reference sequence). V was cut by 5 bases and J by 8 bases, with 9 bases left in between.

In the case of this clone: Other DNA sequences in this sample translate to the same CDR3. The genes are TRBV5-1 and TRBJ2-1; D is unresolved. Germline loops: CDR1 SGHRS, CDR2 YFSETQ. V was clipped by 2 bases and J by 2 bases, with 8 bases between them. This CDR3 is 14 amino acids long. CDR3 DNA: TGCGCCAGCAGCTTTTCAGGCGCCTACAATGAGCAGTTCTTC. This sequence encodes CASSFSGAYNEQFF. The variable domain in full, completed from reference TRBV5-1 and TRBJ2-1, reads KAGVTQTPRYLIKTRGQQVTLSCSPISGHRSVSWYQQTPGQGLQFLFEYFSETQRNKGNFPGRFSGRQFSNSRSEMNVSTLELGDSALYLCASSFSGAYNEQFFGPGTRLTVL.

This chain joins TRBV21-1 and TRBJ2-7; TRBD1 is the table's D call, not checked against the DNA. TRBV21-1 is a pseudogene segment. The CDR3 is 15 amino acids. CDR3 sequence (DNA): TGTGCCAGCATTCCCCTGGACAGATTCTCCTACGAGCAGTACTTC. This encodes CASIPLDRFSYEQYF.

The table lists this clone with a few counts. The chain has TRBV7-9 and TRBJ1-5; TRBD1 agrees at 9 bases. Germline V lookup: CDR1 SEHNR, CDR2 FQNEAQ (reference sequence). After removal of 5 bases from V and 6 bases from J, the junction contained 5 bases not matched to a gene. The CDR3 runs 14 residues. Here the CDR3 reads CASSPQGASQPQHF. The CDR3 DNA reads TGTGCCAGCAGCCCACAGGGGGCGAGTCAGCCCCAGCATTTT.

The rearrangement uses TRBV7-8 and TRBJ2-3; TRBD2 aligns across 10 bases. CDR3 size: 17 residues. Per the germline V gene, CDR1 is SGHVS and CDR2 is FQNEAQ. V was clipped by 4 bases and J by 3 bases; unmatched bases: 10. The CDR3 spells CASSSPLAGGKTDTQYF. The CDR3 DNA reads as TGTGCCAGCAGCTCCCCTTTAGCGGGAGGAAAGACAGATACGCAGTATTTT.

The V and J genes are TRBV10-3 and TRBJ2-1, with D possibly matching TRBD2 (6 bases). Germline assignment: CDR1 ENHRY and CDR2 SYGVKD. There are 14 residues in the CDR3. The V gene lost 2 bases and the J gene lost 7 bases, with 12 bases spanning the gap. The CDR3 here is CAISEREDSNEQFF. The CDR3 DNA follows: TGTGCCATCAGTGAGAGGGAGGATTCAAATGAGCAGTTCTTC.

The chain employs TRBV28 and TRBJ2-5; the match to TRBD1 covers 8 bases. Trimming at V came to 5 bases and at J to 2 bases, leaving 22 bases not matched to a gene. CDR3 size: 20 residues. The germline CDR1 and CDR2 sequences are MDHEN and SYDVKM. CDR3 amino acids: CASSTLDRARMMAVQETQYF. CDR3 sequence (DNA): TGTGCCAGCAGTACCTTGGACAGGGCTAGGATGATGGCCGTTCAAGAGACCCAGTACTTC.

This chain links TRBV11-2 with TRBJ2-1, with TRBD2 matching 7 bases. CDR3 size: 15 residues. J lost 1 base, V lost 1 base, and 1 base had no gene match. Germline V gene data show CDR1 as SGHAT and CDR2 as FQNNGV. The CDR3 region is CASSLGGGSYNEQFF. CDR3 nucleotide sequence: TGTGCCAGCAGCTTAGGGGGGGGATCCTACAATGAGCAGTTCTTC.